This entry lists 8 T cell receptor beta chains sequenced from one sample in a study of radiation and T cells in renal cell carcinoma. Profiling relied on immunoSEQ multiplex PCR, and the TCRdb table lists in-frame clones only, not all of them. The table has roughly 150,000 clones, roughly 90% seen once. Noted time point: baseline pretreatment blood. Treatment denoted: 15 Gy SBRT to primary tumor, nephrectomy 4 weeks later. This specimen consisted of blood, obtained from a patient whose treatment included radiotherapy and nephrectomy. The receptors stem from a woman aged 70-85 years with renal cell carcinoma.

The rearrangement joins TRBV27 to TRBJ2-2; 10 nucleotides align to TRBD2. The germline V gene has CDR1 MNHEY and CDR2 SMNVEV (reference sequence). V shed 3 bases, J shed 3 bases, and the junction held 1 base outside the gene matches. The CDR3 has 15 amino acids. The CDR3 loop reads CASSFLAGDTGELFF. The DNA for the CDR3 is TGTGCCAGCAGTTTTCTAGCGGGGGACACCGGGGAGCTGTTTTTT.

The chain combines TRBV5-1 with TRBJ1-5; D remains unclear. The CDR3 contains 13 residues. Per the germline V gene, CDR1 is SGHRS and CDR2 is YFSETQ. V was trimmed by 7 bases and J by 0 bases, leaving 8 bases between them. The CDR3 DNA is TGCGCCAGCCGGACGGATAGCAATCAGCCCCAGCATTTT. Its translation is CASRTDSNQPQHF.

The chain carries TRBV4-2 and TRBJ1-1, with 8 bases matching TRBD1. Germline V lookup: CDR1 LGHNA, CDR2 YNFKEQ. The junction had 1 base not matched to a gene; V was cut back by 3 bases and J by 1 base. The CDR3 length is 14 residues. The CDR3: CASSQTGANTEAFF. The CDR3 nucleotides are TGTGCCAGCAGCCAGACAGGGGCGAACACTGAAGCTTTCTTT.

The chain recombines TRBV6-1 with TRBJ1-5; D is unclear. Per the germline V gene, CDR1 is MNHNS and CDR2 is SASEGT. V was pared by 2 bases and J by 0 bases, with 17 bases between. CDR3 length: 18 residues. DNA of the CDR3: TGTGCCAGCAGTGAATTGGTGAGGGCGGCTAATAGCAATCAGCCCCAGCATTTT. Protein sequence: CASSELVRAANSNQPQHF.

The chain links TRBV30 to TRBJ2-3; D not resolved. Between the trimmed V and J ends, which lost 2 bases and 0 bases, there was a span of 9 bases. This CDR3 contains 14 residues. Germline V lookup: CDR1 GTSNPN, CDR2 SVGIG (reference sequence). CDR3 region: CAWSKASSTDTQYF. The CDR3, as DNA: TGTGCCTGGAGTAAGGCGTCTAGCACAGATACGCAGTATTTT.

J is TRBJ1-5 and V is TRBV2, with 7 bases fitting TRBD1. Trimming took 10 bases from V and 0 from J; bases not matched to a gene: 6. The germline V gene encodes CDR1 SNHLY and CDR2 FYNNEI. The CDR3 is made up of 14 amino acids. In DNA, the CDR3 is TGTGCCACCCAGGGGGACAGTAGCAATCAGCCCCAGCATTTT. Translated: CATQGDSSNQPQHF.

The chain links TRBV7-2 to TRBJ2-5, with D uncertain. The CDR3 sequence is 15 residues long. The V gene lost 5 bases and the J gene lost 1 base, with 14 bases spanning the gap. Germline CDR1 reads SGHTA; CDR2 reads FQGNSA. The CDR3 region has the DNA TGTGCCAGCAGCCCACAACTACTCCCCCAAGAGACCCAGTACTTC. Encoded protein: CASSPQLLPQETQYF. Looking up the rest from reference TRBV7-2 and TRBJ2-5 gives the full variable domain: GAGVSQSPSNKVTEKGKDVELRCDPISGHTALYWYRQSLGQGLEFLIYFQGNSAPDKSGLPSDRFSAERTGGSVSTLTIQRTQQEDSAVYLCASSPQLLPQETQYFGPGTRLLVL.

This chain uses TRBV29-1 with TRBJ2-7; 7 bases line up with TRBD1. This CDR3 spans 12 amino acids. Germline V lookup: CDR1 SQVTM, CDR2 ANQGSEA. The CDR3 DNA sequence: TGCAGTACCCGGGCAGGGGGATACGAGCAGTACTTC. It specifies CSTRAGGYEQYF.